The rows below give T cell receptor beta chains drawn from one sample of a study of T cells in Graves' hyperthyroidism and ophthalmopathy. MiXCR, run by TCRdb on the multiplex PCR reads, gives a single entry per CDR3 protein. The table lists roughly 290,000 distinct CDR3 sequences, roughly an eighth of them singletons. The sequenced material came from blood. The origin of the receptors is a woman in her 40s with Graves' hyperthyroidism. CDR3s include the opening cysteine and the closing phenylalanine or tryptophan. The D gene is left open where the match is weak. The size of a clone is reported for some rows only, either as once, few or many, or as a class for expanded clones.

j_call: TRBJ2-2
d_call: .
v_call: TRBV11-3
clone_size: .
cdr3_nt: TGTGCCAGCAGCCACAGGGATCACACCGGGGAGCTGTTTTTT
cdr3_aa: CASSHRDHTGELFF

j_call: TRBJ2-1
d_call: TRBD2
v_call: TRBV10-1
clone_size: many
cdr3_nt: TGCGCCAGCAGTGCTGCCGGACTAGCATTTTACAATGAGCAGTTCTTC
cdr3_aa: CASSAAGLAFYNEQFF

j_call: TRBJ2-7
d_call: .
v_call: TRBV18
clone_size: few
cdr3_nt: TGTGCCAGCTCATCCAGCCAATTTTACGAGCAGTACTTC
cdr3_aa: CASSSSQFYEQYF

j_call: TRBJ1-5
d_call: .
v_call: TRBV11-2
clone_size: .
cdr3_nt: TGTGCCAGCAGCCGTAGGACAGGCAATCAGCCCCAGCATTTT
cdr3_aa: CASSRRTGNQPQHF

j_call: TRBJ2-3
d_call: .
v_call: TRBV6-1
clone_size: many
cdr3_nt: TGTGCCAGCAGTGAAGCATTAAGGGATACGCAGTATTTT
cdr3_aa: CASSEALRDTQYF

j_call: TRBJ2-7
d_call: TRBD1
v_call: TRBV5-1
clone_size: .
cdr3_nt: TGCGCCAGCAGCGGCTGGACAGGGGAGTACGAGCAGTACTTC
cdr3_aa: CASSGWTGEYEQYF

j_call: TRBJ2-2
d_call: TRBD1
v_call: TRBV6-1
clone_size: many
cdr3_nt: TGTGCCAGCAGGATCCGGGACAGGGGTACCGGGGAGCTGTTTTTT
cdr3_aa: CASRIRDRGTGELFF

j_call: TRBJ1-5
d_call: TRBD1
v_call: TRBV5-6
clone_size: .
cdr3_nt: TGTGCCAGCAGCTTGACGGCCGGACAGGGCCCCTATAGCAATCAGCCCCAGCATTTT
cdr3_aa: CASSLTAGQGPYSNQPQHF

j_call: TRBJ2-3
d_call: TRBD2
v_call: TRBV11-2
clone_size: many
cdr3_nt: TGTGCCAGCAGCTTCCTAGCGGGACGCACAGATACGCAGTATTTT
cdr3_aa: CASSFLAGRTDTQYF

j_call: TRBJ2-1
d_call: .
v_call: TRBV6-1
clone_size: .
cdr3_nt: TGTGCCAGCAGTGGTTTAGGACGTTACAATGAGCAGTTCTTC
cdr3_aa: CASSGLGRYNEQFF

j_call: TRBJ2-3
d_call: TRBD1
v_call: TRBV20-1
clone_size: many
cdr3_nt: TGCAGTGCTAGAGTTGGGACAGGGGACACAGATACGCAGTATTTT
cdr3_aa: CSARVGTGDTDTQYF

j_call: TRBJ1-2
d_call: .
v_call: TRBV19
clone_size: many
cdr3_nt: TGTGCCAGTAGCTCAGGGCGAGGAGACTATGGCTACACCTTC
cdr3_aa: CASSSGRGDYGYTF

j_call: TRBJ2-2
d_call: .
v_call: TRBV12-3/TRBV12-4
clone_size: many
cdr3_nt: TGTGCCAGCAGCTCGAGAGCCGGGGAGCTGTTTTTT
cdr3_aa: CASSSRAGELFF

j_call: TRBJ1-2
d_call: TRBD1
v_call: TRBV10-3
clone_size: many
cdr3_nt: TGTGCCATCCGTAGGACAGGGGGATATGGCTACACCTTC
cdr3_aa: CAIRRTGGYGYTF

j_call: TRBJ1-2
d_call: TRBD1
v_call: TRBV11-3
clone_size: many
cdr3_nt: TGTGCCAGCAGCCCTGGACAGGGGGACGGCTACACCTTC
cdr3_aa: CASSPGQGDGYTF

j_call: TRBJ2-7
d_call: .
v_call: TRBV7-2
clone_size: many
cdr3_nt: TGTGCCAGCAGCTTCGAGGTCTCCAACGAGCAGTACTTC
cdr3_aa: CASSFEVSNEQYF

j_call: TRBJ1-2
d_call: .
v_call: TRBV4-2
clone_size: .
cdr3_nt: TGTGCCAGCAGCCCTTCGGACAGAAACTATGGCTACACCTTC
cdr3_aa: CASSPSDRNYGYTF

j_call: TRBJ2-7
d_call: TRBD1
v_call: TRBV2
clone_size: many
cdr3_nt: TGTGCCAGCAGTCAAGACAGGGCCTACTCCTACGAGCAGTACTTC
cdr3_aa: CASSQDRAYSYEQYF

j_call: TRBJ2-7
d_call: TRBD1
v_call: TRBV6-1
clone_size: many
cdr3_nt: TGTGCCAGCAGCCTTAACACAGGGGCCACCTACGAGCAGTACTTC
cdr3_aa: CASSLNTGATYEQYF

j_call: TRBJ2-7
d_call: .
v_call: TRBV7-2
clone_size: .
cdr3_nt: TGTGCCAGCAGCCGAGAGGGCCGGCAGTACTTC
cdr3_aa: CASSREGRQYF

j_call: TRBJ1-3
d_call: .
v_call: TRBV3-1
clone_size: many
cdr3_nt: TGTGCCAGCAGCCAAGATCTGATCTCTGGAAACACCATATATTTT
cdr3_aa: CASSQDLISGNTIYF

j_call: TRBJ1-3
d_call: TRBD1
v_call: TRBV12-3/TRBV12-4
clone_size: many
cdr3_nt: TGTGCCAGCGACAGGGGGCTATTGAACTCTGGAAACACCATATATTTT
cdr3_aa: CASDRGLLNSGNTIYF

j_call: TRBJ1-1
d_call: .
v_call: TRBV6-1
clone_size: many
cdr3_nt: TGTGCCAGCAGTTGGGGACTCACGAACACTGAAGCTTTCTTT
cdr3_aa: CASSWGLTNTEAFF

j_call: TRBJ2-3
d_call: .
v_call: TRBV5-1
clone_size: .
cdr3_nt: TGCGCCAGCAGCTTGGAAGGGGGGAGGGCAGGCGATACGCAGTATTTT
cdr3_aa: CASSLEGGRAGDTQYF

j_call: TRBJ1-4
d_call: .
v_call: TRBV13
clone_size: many
cdr3_nt: TGTGCCAGCAGCTTAGGCGGCACCGTTAATGAAAAACTGTTTTTT
cdr3_aa: CASSLGGTVNEKLFF

j_call: TRBJ1-5
d_call: .
v_call: TRBV6-2/TRBV6-3
clone_size: many
cdr3_nt: TGTGCCAGCAGTTACCCTGGGGGTAGCAATCAGCCCCAGCATTTT
cdr3_aa: CASSYPGGSNQPQHF

j_call: TRBJ2-7
d_call: TRBD1
v_call: TRBV15
clone_size: many
cdr3_nt: TGTGCCACCAGCGGGGACAGGGAGAGCTCCTACGAGCAGTACTTC
cdr3_aa: CATSGDRESSYEQYF

j_call: TRBJ2-3
d_call: .
v_call: TRBV12-3/TRBV12-4
clone_size: many
cdr3_nt: TGTGCCAGCAGTTTTGGGAACTCTGGCGATACGCAGTATTTT
cdr3_aa: CASSFGNSGDTQYF

j_call: TRBJ2-2
d_call: .
v_call: TRBV7-9
clone_size: few
cdr3_nt: TGTGCCAGCAGCTTAGCTGGGGCCGCCACCGGGGAGCTGTTTTTT
cdr3_aa: CASSLAGAATGELFF

j_call: TRBJ2-5
d_call: .
v_call: TRBV20-1
clone_size: many
cdr3_nt: TGCAGTGCACTCGACAGGGTCGAGAAGCGGGCTGGAAGGGAGACCCAGTACTTC
cdr3_aa: CSALDRVEKRAGRETQYF

j_call: TRBJ1-1
d_call: TRBD1
v_call: TRBV19
clone_size: many
cdr3_nt: TGTGCCAGTAGTACTCTTCGACAGGGAAGAGGAACTGAAGCTTTCTTT
cdr3_aa: CASSTLRQGRGTEAFF

j_call: TRBJ2-5
d_call: .
v_call: TRBV11-3
clone_size: many
cdr3_nt: TGTGCCAGCAGCCTCACCAGGGAGACCCAGTACTTC
cdr3_aa: CASSLTRETQYF

j_call: TRBJ2-5
d_call: .
v_call: TRBV7-2
clone_size: many
cdr3_nt: TGTGCCAGCAGCTCTGGGGGAATGTCAGGCAGATTTTACCAAGAGACCCAGTACTTC
cdr3_aa: CASSSGGMSGRFYQETQYF

j_call: TRBJ1-5
d_call: .
v_call: TRBV28
clone_size: many
cdr3_nt: TGTGCCAGCAGTGGTACAGGGTCGGGCAATCAGCCCCAGCATTTT
cdr3_aa: CASSGTGSGNQPQHF

j_call: TRBJ1-1
d_call: .
v_call: TRBV12-3/TRBV12-4
clone_size: many
cdr3_nt: TGTGCCAGCAGTTTCCAGGGGACGAACACTGAAGCTTTCTTT
cdr3_aa: CASSFQGTNTEAFF

j_call: TRBJ1-6
d_call: .
v_call: TRBV2
clone_size: many
cdr3_nt: TGTGCCAGCGGAGTCTACAGGGTGACGGATTCACCCCTCCACTTT
cdr3_aa: CASGVYRVTDSPLHF

j_call: TRBJ1-2
d_call: .
v_call: TRBV27
clone_size: many
cdr3_nt: TGTGCCAGCAGTTTAAAGGTGAACTATGGCTACACCTTC
cdr3_aa: CASSLKVNYGYTF

j_call: TRBJ2-1
d_call: TRBD2
v_call: TRBV11-3
clone_size: many
cdr3_nt: TGTGCCAGCAGCTTACGCGGACTAGCGGGACGTGATGAGCAGTTCTTC
cdr3_aa: CASSLRGLAGRDEQFF

j_call: TRBJ1-2
d_call: .
v_call: TRBV6-1
clone_size: many
cdr3_nt: TGTGCCAGCAGTTATTCAAGGGGCCACTATGGCTACACCTTC
cdr3_aa: CASSYSRGHYGYTF

j_call: TRBJ2-7
d_call: .
v_call: TRBV28
clone_size: few
cdr3_nt: TGTGCCAGCAGTCAAATCACAGGGTCCTACGAGCAGTACTTC
cdr3_aa: CASSQITGSYEQYF

j_call: TRBJ2-7
d_call: .
v_call: TRBV10-3
clone_size: many
cdr3_nt: TGTGCCATCGGGACCTTAAGCTCCTACGAGCAGTACTTC
cdr3_aa: CAIGTLSSYEQYF

j_call: TRBJ1-2
d_call: TRBD1
v_call: TRBV29-1
clone_size: few
cdr3_nt: TGCAGCGTTGAAATGGGGGACAGTTCTGGCTACACCTTC
cdr3_aa: CSVEMGDSSGYTF

j_call: TRBJ2-7
d_call: TRBD2
v_call: TRBV2
clone_size: .
cdr3_nt: TGTGCCAGCAGTGAGGCTAGCGGGAGTCTCTACGAGCAGTACTTC
cdr3_aa: CASSEASGSLYEQYF

j_call: TRBJ2-5
d_call: .
v_call: TRBV5-1
clone_size: many
cdr3_nt: TGCGCCAGCAGCTTGATATCGCAGGGAGAGACCCAGTACTTC
cdr3_aa: CASSLISQGETQYF

j_call: TRBJ1-4
d_call: .
v_call: TRBV10-3
clone_size: few
cdr3_nt: TGTGCCATCAGTGGGAGTGGGGAGATTAATGAAAAACTGTTTTTT
cdr3_aa: CAISGSGEINEKLFF

j_call: TRBJ2-5
d_call: TRBD1
v_call: TRBV12-3/TRBV12-4
clone_size: many
cdr3_nt: TGTGCCAGCACCAAATGGACCGGGACAGGGTCGGGAGAGACCCAGTACTTC
cdr3_aa: CASTKWTGTGSGETQYF

j_call: TRBJ2-7
d_call: .
v_call: TRBV20-1
clone_size: .
cdr3_nt: TGCAGTGCTAGAGATTGGCAACGAGGGGAATTAAACTACGAGCAGTACTTC
cdr3_aa: CSARDWQRGELNYEQYF

j_call: TRBJ2-1
d_call: .
v_call: TRBV11-3
clone_size: many
cdr3_nt: TGTGCCAGCAGCAGGTTCGGACTCAAAGACAATGAGCAGTTCTTC
cdr3_aa: CASSRFGLKDNEQFF

j_call: TRBJ2-6
d_call: TRBD2
v_call: TRBV12-3/TRBV12-4
clone_size: .
cdr3_nt: TGTGCCAGCAGTGAAGACGGGAGGGCCCTCTCTGGGGCCAACGTCCTGACTTTC
cdr3_aa: CASSEDGRALSGANVLTF

j_call: TRBJ2-7
d_call: .
v_call: TRBV30
clone_size: .
cdr3_nt: TGTGCCTGGAGGAGGGGACGTAGCTCCTACGAGCAGTACTTC
cdr3_aa: CAWRRGRSSYEQYF

j_call: TRBJ2-7
d_call: TRBD2
v_call: TRBV9
clone_size: .
cdr3_nt: TGTGCCAGCAGCGCCCTAGCGGGAGTCGGGGGGCAGTACTTC
cdr3_aa: CASSALAGVGGQYF

j_call: TRBJ1-2
d_call: TRBD1
v_call: TRBV20-1
clone_size: many
cdr3_nt: TGCAGTGCTATGACAGGGCAGGTCTATGGCTACACCTTC
cdr3_aa: CSAMTGQVYGYTF

j_call: TRBJ2-1
d_call: TRBD2
v_call: TRBV9
clone_size: many
cdr3_nt: TGTGCCAGCAGCGGCGGGACTAGCGGATTCAATGAGCAGTTCTTC
cdr3_aa: CASSGGTSGFNEQFF

j_call: TRBJ1-1
d_call: .
v_call: TRBV18
clone_size: many
cdr3_nt: TGTGCCAGCTCACGGGATCTGAACACTGAAGCTTTCTTT
cdr3_aa: CASSRDLNTEAFF

j_call: TRBJ2-1
d_call: .
v_call: TRBV12-3/TRBV12-4
clone_size: .
cdr3_nt: TGTGCCAGCACTCCCTTCGGCGGGGGCAGGAATGAGCAGTTCTTC
cdr3_aa: CASTPFGGGRNEQFF

j_call: TRBJ1-5
d_call: .
v_call: TRBV28
clone_size: many
cdr3_nt: TGTGCCAGCAGTTTTGGGGCAGGGACTCAGCCCCAGCATTTT
cdr3_aa: CASSFGAGTQPQHF

j_call: TRBJ2-7
d_call: .
v_call: TRBV27
clone_size: many
cdr3_nt: TGTGCCAGCAGTTGGACGGTGGGGACGGGCGAGCAGTACTTC
cdr3_aa: CASSWTVGTGEQYF

j_call: TRBJ1-1
d_call: .
v_call: TRBV5-6
clone_size: many
cdr3_nt: TGTGCCAGCAGCGTTACAGGGTCCACTGAAGCTTTCTTT
cdr3_aa: CASSVTGSTEAFF

j_call: TRBJ2-1
d_call: .
v_call: TRBV27
clone_size: many
cdr3_nt: TGCCTTACGTACGATGAGCAGTTCTTC
cdr3_aa: CLTYDEQFF

j_call: TRBJ2-7
d_call: TRBD1
v_call: TRBV4-1
clone_size: .
cdr3_nt: TGCGCCAGCAGCTTCGACAGGGGAAGCTCCTACGAGCAGTACTTC
cdr3_aa: CASSFDRGSSYEQYF